The clone carrying this TCR beta chain has a single count. Original methodology: The assay estimated nucleated cells by amplifying reference gene primers. Profiling relied on immunoSEQ multiplex PCR, and the TCRdb table lists in-frame clones only, not all of them. V, J and clone size derive from that table, while D and trimming were established from the DNA sequence. The sample includes around 200,000 clones, approximately 80% of them seen just once. This record comes from a study of blood T cell repertoires in COVID-19. Overall study: Researchers got acute and convalescent COVID-19 samples from the United States, Italy and Spain.

Trimming pared 6 bases from V and 1 base from J, leaving 13 bases between. The V gene's germline CDR1 is MNHEY and CDR2 SVGAGI. The CDR3 is 15 amino acids. This chain joins TRBV6-5 and TRBJ1-5; weak D call: TRBD1 (6 bases). The material sequenced was peripheral blood. The clonotype originates from a human donor in a cohort sampled during active COVID-19. DNA for the CDR3: TGTGCCAGCAGCCAACAGGGCTGGAGCAATCAGCCCCAGCATTTT. Amino acid sequence: CASSQQGWSNQPQHF.